The 7 T cell receptor beta chains below all came from one sample that was sequenced in a study of metastatic and nonmetastatic thyroid tumors. TCRdb re-called the PCR reads via MiXCR. The sample consists of around 44,000 clones, 28% of them appearing once. Each patient came to thyroid surgery without any prior treatment (of any kind). Sample: blood. The receptors shown here come from a male donor with papillary thyroid cancer or a benign thyroid nodule (not recorded which). Some clones in this sample may be carry-over from other donors' samples.

This clone was seen repeatedly, ten times or more. This chain joins TRBV4-2 and TRBJ2-1; D might be TRBD1 or TRBD2, each matching 5 bases. The V gene lost 4 bases and the J gene lost 0 bases, with 19 bases spanning the gap. The CDR3 extends over 18 amino acids. Germline V CDR1 and CDR2: LGHNA, YNFKEQ. This CDR3 reads CASSPGRFRIISYNEQFF. CDR3 nucleotides: TGTGCCAGCAGCCCGGGACGGTTCCGGATCATCTCCTACAATGAGCAGTTCTTC.

Only a few counts were recorded for this clone. This chain's CDR3 is CASSTDNVCYTF. In nucleotides, the CDR3 is TGTGCCAGCAGCACAGACAATGTGTGCTACACCTTC. This chain joins TRBV7-3 and TRBJ1-2; D not certain. The ends were cut back, 5 bases at V and 9 bases at J, with 13 bases in the middle. CDR1 and CDR2 (germline): SGHTA, FQGTGA. This CDR3 spans 12 amino acids.

V gene TRBV12-3 or TRBV12-4 combines with J gene TRBJ2-2; 8 bases fit TRBD1. Trimming took 7 bases from V and 4 from J; bases not matched to a gene: 8. The CDR3 totals 15 residues. CDR3 protein: CASTMGQVGTGELFF. The CDR3 DNA is TGTGCCAGCACCATGGGACAGGTGGGCACCGGGGAGCTGTTTTTT.

Comment on this clone: The junction differs from germline at one of its ends, possibly a read error. V and J are TRBV7-7 and TRBJ2-7; D is undetermined. Germline V CDR1 and CDR2: SSHAT, FNYEAQ (reference sequence). This CDR3 contains 14 residues. In DNA form, the CDR3 reads TGTGCTAGCAGCCCCTTTGGGTCGGTGTACGAGCAGTACTTC. It is translated as CASSPFGSVYEQYF.

This clone was recorded many times. The chain is built from TRBV19 and TRBJ2-3; 10 nucleotides align to TRBD2. Germline V gene lookup returns CDR1 LNHDA and CDR2 SQIVND (reference sequence). Trimming took 7 bases from V and 3 from J; bases not matched to a gene: 4. The CDR3 spans 14 residues. CDR3 nucleotides: TGTGCCAGTAACCTAGCGGGAGAAACAGATACGCAGTATTTT. This sequence encodes CASNLAGETDTQYF.

The rearrangement uses TRBV7-2 and TRBJ2-7; TRBD1 aligns across 7 bases. The V segment lost 5 bases and the J segment 2 bases; nucleotides outside the gene matches: 6. The CDR3 loop spans 14 amino acids. Germline lookup yields CDR1 SGHTA and CDR2 FQGNSA. This CDR3 is CASSPGGSPYEQYF. CDR3 nucleotide sequence: TGTGCCAGCAGCCCAGGGGGAAGTCCCTACGAGCAGTACTTC.

The chain couples TRBV3-1 to TRBJ2-7, with D uncertain. Germline values: CDR1 LGHDT, CDR2 YNNKEL (reference sequence). Deletions cut 4 bases from V and 4 bases from J, with 5 bases between. The CDR3 is 11 amino acids. The CDR3 loop is CASSLTYEQYF. The CDR3 bases are TGTGCCAGCAGCCTCACGTACGAGCAGTACTTC.